These T cell receptor beta chains were read from a single sample in a study of blood T cell repertoires in COVID-19. Sequenced by immunoSEQ multiplex PCR; TCRdb stores in-frame clones only, minus some. The sample has about 150,000 clones, more than 80% seen once. The sample consisted of peripheral blood. These receptor sequences come from a man between 60 and 70 years old with acute or convalescent COVID-19. The CDR3 runs from the conserved cysteine through the conserved F or W. The order of the fields is clone size, V gene, D gene, J gene, CDR3 protein, CDR3 DNA. D genes are given only for firm matches. Clone size is stated in some rows and not others, as once, few, many or a class when expanded.

abundance: -; v_gene: TRBV5-4; d_gene: TRBD1; j_gene: TRBJ2-5; CDR3aa: CASSPAGQGKETQYF; CDR3nt: TGTGCCAGCAGCCCCGCGGGACAGGGGAAAGAGACCCAGTACTTC
abundance: once; v_gene: TRBV19; d_gene: TRBD1; j_gene: TRBJ1-1; CDR3aa: CASSRTGSTEAFF; CDR3nt: TGTGCCAGTAGCCGGACAGGGTCCACTGAAGCTTTCTTT
abundance: -; v_gene: TRBV7-9; d_gene: TRBD1; j_gene: TRBJ1-1; CDR3aa: CASDRTGNTEAFF; CDR3nt: TGTGCCAGCGATAGGACAGGGAACACTGAAGCTTTCTTT
abundance: -; v_gene: TRBV6-1; d_gene: -; j_gene: TRBJ1-5; CDR3aa: CASSEVGNQPQHF; CDR3nt: TGTGCCAGCAGTGAAGTCGGCAATCAGCCCCAGCATTTT
abundance: many; v_gene: TRBV27; d_gene: TRBD1; j_gene: TRBJ1-2; CDR3aa: CASRKQGAPDGYTF; CDR3nt: TGTGCCAGCAGAAAACAGGGGGCACCGGATGGCTACACCTTC
abundance: -; v_gene: TRBV5-6; d_gene: TRBD1; j_gene: TRBJ1-6; CDR3aa: CASRDRTGLGSPLHF; CDR3nt: TGTGCCAGCAGAGATCGGACAGGGCTGGGGTCACCCCTCCACTTT
abundance: -; v_gene: TRBV24-1; d_gene: TRBD1; j_gene: TRBJ1-2; CDR3aa: CATSDPRDRGYYGYTF; CDR3nt: TGTGCCACCAGTGACCCCCGGGACAGGGGGTACTATGGCTACACCTTC
abundance: once; v_gene: TRBV5-6; d_gene: TRBD1; j_gene: TRBJ2-7; CDR3aa: CASSAGQGYREQYF; CDR3nt: TGTGCCAGCAGCGCGGGACAGGGGTATCGCGAGCAGTACTTC
abundance: -; v_gene: TRBV27; d_gene: -; j_gene: TRBJ2-5; CDR3aa: CASRIQGRETQYF; CDR3nt: TGTGCCAGCAGGATTCAGGGAAGGGAGACCCAGTACTTC
abundance: once; v_gene: TRBV27; d_gene: TRBD1; j_gene: TRBJ1-1; CDR3aa: CASRAEDRGRFAEAFF; CDR3nt: TGTGCCAGTCGTGCTGAGGACAGGGGGCGATTCGCTGAAGCTTTCTTT
abundance: -; v_gene: TRBV4-1; d_gene: -; j_gene: TRBJ1-5; CDR3aa: CASSPNPGVTSNQPQHF; CDR3nt: TGCGCCAGCAGCCCTAATCCAGGGGTTACTAGCAATCAGCCCCAGCATTTT
abundance: few; v_gene: TRBV7-9; d_gene: TRBD1; j_gene: TRBJ1-2; CDR3aa: CASSLETGLNGYTF; CDR3nt: TGTGCCAGCAGCTTAGAGACAGGGCTAAATGGCTACACCTTC
abundance: -; v_gene: TRBV24-1; d_gene: -; j_gene: TRBJ2-5; CDR3aa: CAGKEWRETQYF; CDR3nt: TGTGCCGGAAAGGAGTGGAGAGAGACCCAGTACTTC
abundance: -; v_gene: TRBV6-2/TRBV6-3; d_gene: -; j_gene: TRBJ2-7; CDR3aa: CASSYSYRIRLDYEQYF; CDR3nt: TGTGCCAGCAGTTACTCGTACAGGATCAGGCTGGACTACGAGCAGTACTTC
abundance: -; v_gene: TRBV5-1; d_gene: -; j_gene: TRBJ1-2; CDR3aa: CASRPGSQGYGYTF; CDR3nt: TGCGCCAGCAGGCCAGGGTCTCAGGGCTATGGCTACACCTTC
abundance: -; v_gene: TRBV5-1; d_gene: TRBD1; j_gene: TRBJ2-2; CDR3aa: CASSLETGGTGELFF; CDR3nt: TGCGCCAGCAGCTTAGAAACAGGGGGAACCGGGGAGCTGTTTTTT